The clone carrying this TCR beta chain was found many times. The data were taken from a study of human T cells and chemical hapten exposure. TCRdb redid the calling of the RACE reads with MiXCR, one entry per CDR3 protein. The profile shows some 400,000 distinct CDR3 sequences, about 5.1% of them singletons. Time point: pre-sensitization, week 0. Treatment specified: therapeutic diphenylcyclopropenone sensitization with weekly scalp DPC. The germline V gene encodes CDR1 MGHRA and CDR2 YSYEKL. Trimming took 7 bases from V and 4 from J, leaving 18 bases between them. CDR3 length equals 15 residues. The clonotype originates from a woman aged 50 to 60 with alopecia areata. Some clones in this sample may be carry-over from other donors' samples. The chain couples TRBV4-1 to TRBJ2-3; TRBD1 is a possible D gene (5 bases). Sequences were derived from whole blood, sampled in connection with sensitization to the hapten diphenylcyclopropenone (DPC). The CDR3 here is CASTPQRVGADTQYF. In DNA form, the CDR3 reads TGCGCCAGCACCCCACAACGGGTAGGGGCAGATACGCAGTATTTT.